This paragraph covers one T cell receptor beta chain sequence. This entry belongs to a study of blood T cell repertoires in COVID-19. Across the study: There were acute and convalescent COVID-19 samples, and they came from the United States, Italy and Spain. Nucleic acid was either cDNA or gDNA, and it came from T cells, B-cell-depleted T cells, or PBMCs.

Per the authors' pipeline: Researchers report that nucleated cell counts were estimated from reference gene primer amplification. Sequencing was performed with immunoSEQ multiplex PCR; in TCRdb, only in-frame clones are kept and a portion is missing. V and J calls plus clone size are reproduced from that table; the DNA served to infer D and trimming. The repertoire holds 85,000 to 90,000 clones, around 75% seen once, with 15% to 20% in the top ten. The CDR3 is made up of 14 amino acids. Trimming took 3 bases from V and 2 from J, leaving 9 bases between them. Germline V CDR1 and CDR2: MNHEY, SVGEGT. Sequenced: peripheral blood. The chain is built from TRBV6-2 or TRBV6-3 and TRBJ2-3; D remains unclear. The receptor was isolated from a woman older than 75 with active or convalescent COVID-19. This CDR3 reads CASSYLAPTDTQYF. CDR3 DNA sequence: TGTGCCAGCAGTTATCTGGCTCCCACAGATACGCAGTATTTT.